This TCR beta chain was sequenced for a study of vaccination and CD4 T cells after COVID-19. As for the study in general: A median of roughly 72 days (range 14 to 241) separated dose two from the taking of post-vaccine samples.

The CDR3 totals 11 residues. The germline V gene encodes CDR1 DFQATT and CDR2 SNEGSKA (reference sequence). The ends were cut back, 1 base at V and 5 bases at J, with 5 bases in the middle. An Oncomine TCR Beta short-read assay was used to sequence the DNA from cultured CD4+ T cells. MiXCR was run by TCRdb on the PCR reads, yielding one entry per CDR3 protein. The profile shows roughly 9,600 distinct CDR3 sequences, under 30% of them singletons. Comments on this clonotype: Its antigen remains unknown.

Treatment meaning: roughly 10-day PBMC culture with coronavirus spike peptide pools or control peptides (ViraFEST assay). The receptor's source is a human donor who had recovered from COVID-19. This specimen was CD4+ T cells from blood, cultured in vitro, taken after SARS-CoV-2 vaccination. The chain joins TRBV20-1 to TRBJ2-5; a possible D gene is TRBD2 (5 bases). CDR3 amino acids: CSARAGETQYF. Written as DNA, the CDR3 is TGCAGTGCTAGAGCGGGGGAGACCCAGTACTTC.